The present entry profiles one T cell receptor beta chain with its context. The sample is drawn from a study of blood T cells in healthy people across ages. Next came a second PCR, run for about 7 to 11 cycles, which used a sample-barcoded 5' primer along with a J-beta primer mix. Tags on each cDNA molecule came from a template-switch adaptor with 12 random nucleotides. One entry per CDR3 protein, called by TCRdb with MiXCR from the 5' RACE reads. The sample has around 1,800,000 distinct CDR3 sequences; about 39% are singletons. This CDR3 is built from 15 residues. Trimming left V 1 base short and J 4 bases short, with 16 bases between. Looked up from germline, CDR1 is DFQATT and CDR2 is SNEGSKA (reference sequence).

Sequenced sample: blood. The TCR comes from a human donor in good health. The chain employs TRBV20-1 and TRBJ2-5, with a possible D match to TRBD1 (6 bases). This chain's CDR3 is CSARGAHQGRETQYF. The CDR3, as DNA: TGCAGTGCTAGAGGCGCCCACCAGGGGAGAGAGACCCAGTACTTC.